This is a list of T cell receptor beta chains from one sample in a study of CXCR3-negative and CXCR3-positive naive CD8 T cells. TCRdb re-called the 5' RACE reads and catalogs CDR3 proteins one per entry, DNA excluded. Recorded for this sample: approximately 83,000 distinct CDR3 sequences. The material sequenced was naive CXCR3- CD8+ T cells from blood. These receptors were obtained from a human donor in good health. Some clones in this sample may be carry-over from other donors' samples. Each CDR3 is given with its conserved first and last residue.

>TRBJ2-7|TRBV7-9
CASSLTGNEQYF
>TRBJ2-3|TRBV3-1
CASSQVNVIGSGTQYF
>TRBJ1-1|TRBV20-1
CSAPEINTEAFF
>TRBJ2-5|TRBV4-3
CASSQLGRLQETQYF
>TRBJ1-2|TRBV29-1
CSVEDPGRDYGYTF
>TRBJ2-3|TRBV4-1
CASSQTGGIDTQYF
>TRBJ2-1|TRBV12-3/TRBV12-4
CASSLSGNPESPYTYNEQFF
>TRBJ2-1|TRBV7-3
CASSTGTGVNNEQFF
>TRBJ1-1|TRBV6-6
CASSDGTGVPEAFF
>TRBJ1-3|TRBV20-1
CSARLLGFGNTIYF
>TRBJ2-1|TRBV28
CASSPGLDYNEQFF
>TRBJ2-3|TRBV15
CATSRAGGSTDTQYF
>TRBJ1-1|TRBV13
CASSLEQRDTEAFF
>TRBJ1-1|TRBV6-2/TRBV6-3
CASSYMAVNTEAFF
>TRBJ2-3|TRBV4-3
CASSQRQGLPDTQYF
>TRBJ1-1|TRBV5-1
CASSWGQGTEAFF
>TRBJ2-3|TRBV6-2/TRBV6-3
CASSYSGLAGADTQYF
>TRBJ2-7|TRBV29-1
CSGKARAGYEQYF
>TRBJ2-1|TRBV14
CASSQGSYNEQFF
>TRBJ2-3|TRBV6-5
CASSITSALDTQYF
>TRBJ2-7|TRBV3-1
CASSQDKAGAVPYEQYF
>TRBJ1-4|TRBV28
CASNTGRGGVTNEKLFF
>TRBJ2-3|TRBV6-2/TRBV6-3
CASSYLRQAGLVADTQYF
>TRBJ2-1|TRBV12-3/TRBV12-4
CASSPTRVDSYNEQFF
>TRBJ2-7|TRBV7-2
CAYPRDNSYEQYF
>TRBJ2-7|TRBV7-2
CAGSLAGLGNMQYF
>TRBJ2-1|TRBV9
CASSVAPGSSYNEQFF
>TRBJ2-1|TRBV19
CASSIAGGPDEQFF
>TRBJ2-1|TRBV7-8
CASSSRTSSYNEQFF
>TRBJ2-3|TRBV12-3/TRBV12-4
CASREGFGNQDTQYF
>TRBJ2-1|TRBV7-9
CASSRGAASGNEQFF
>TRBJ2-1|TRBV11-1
CASSQHKREGSYNEQFF
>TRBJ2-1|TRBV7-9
CASSFRTVYNEQFF
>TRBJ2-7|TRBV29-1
CSVEPDGGYEQYF
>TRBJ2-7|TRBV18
CASSRQGYEQYF
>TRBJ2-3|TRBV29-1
CSVESGGLTDTQYF
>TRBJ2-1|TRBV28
CASRRSYEQFF